This section outlines one T cell receptor beta chain sequence together with its context. The sample is drawn from a study of lymphopenia after photon versus proton radiotherapy. This CDR3 contains 12 residues. The V gene's germline CDR1 is LNHNV and CDR2 YYDKDF (reference sequence). V was clipped by 0 bases and J by 13 bases; unmatched bases: 3. Some clones are missing from TCRdb's copy, which holds only in-frame ones; the method was immunoSEQ multiplex PCR. The sample shows tens of thousands of clones, approximately 86% of them seen only once. This chain joins TRBV15 and TRBJ2-1; 7 bases agree with TRBD1. Sequenced here: peripheral blood, sampled from a patient treated with proton-based radiotherapy. The origin of this receptor is a man older than 75 with esophageal cancer. In nucleotides, the CDR3 is TGTGCCACCAGCAGAGACAGGGGGAAACAGTTCTTC. This translates into CATSRDRGKQFF.